This TCR beta chain was sequenced in a study of shared clonotypes between healthy human individuals. Study conclusions and caveats: Deeper or shallower sequencing was expected to change how clonotypes are shared among donors. Naive subsets usually exceeded memory subsets in estimated richness.

Details on this clone: Its antigen is currently unknown.

CD8 memory combined CD45RO+ cells with CCR7-negative CD45RA+ TemRA cells. V lost 7 bases and J 4 bases, leaving 13 bases between the germline ends. Per the germline V gene, CDR1 is SEHNR and CDR2 is FQNEAQ (reference sequence). This CDR3 region has 14 residues. Assay: immunoSEQ multiplex PCR; the TCRdb copy retains only in-frame clones and omits some. The sample lists about 330,000 clones; 80% to 90% were seen once. The clonotype comes from a man younger than 35 in good health. This sequence joins TRBV7-9 and TRBJ2-2; D assignment may be TRBD1 or TRBD2 (6 bases each). The material sequenced was memory CD8+ T cells sorted from blood. The subset denotes: CD45RO+ cells pooled with CCR7-negative TemRA cells. CDR3 sequence (DNA): TGTGCCAGCACCCGAGGGGGAGGCACCGGGGAGCTGTTTTTT. Protein: CASTRGGGTGELFF.